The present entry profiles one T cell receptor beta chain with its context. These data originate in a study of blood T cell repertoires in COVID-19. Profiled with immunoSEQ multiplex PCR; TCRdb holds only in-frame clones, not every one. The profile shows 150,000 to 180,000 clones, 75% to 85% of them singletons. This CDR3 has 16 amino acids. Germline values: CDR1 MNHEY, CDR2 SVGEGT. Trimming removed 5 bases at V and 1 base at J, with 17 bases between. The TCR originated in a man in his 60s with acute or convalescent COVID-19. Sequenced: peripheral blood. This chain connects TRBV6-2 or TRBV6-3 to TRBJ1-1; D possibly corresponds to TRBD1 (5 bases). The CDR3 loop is CASSKFSTAKNTEAFF. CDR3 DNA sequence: TGTGCCAGCAGTAAATTCTCGACAGCTAAGAACACTGAAGCTTTCTTT.